The 8 T cell receptor beta chains given below trace back to one sample, sequenced in a study of blood T cell repertoires in COVID-19. TCRdb keeps only in-frame clones here, not all; method: immunoSEQ multiplex PCR. Here the sample spans 200,000 to 250,000 clones, 80% to 90% being singletons. Input material: peripheral blood. These receptor sequences come from a woman of 80 years or more with active or convalescent COVID-19.

J is TRBJ2-3 and V is TRBV6-6; 8 positions match TRBD2. The CDR3 has 12 residues. Germline lookup yields CDR1 MNHNY and CDR2 SVGAGI (reference sequence). V dropped 10 bases and J dropped 6; count of bases not matched to a gene: 6. The CDR3 here is CATAGVDDTQYF. In DNA form, the CDR3 reads TGTGCCACAGCGGGGGTGGATGATACGCAGTATTTT.

The chain combines TRBV5-1 with TRBJ2-2; tentatively, D is TRBD2 (6 bases). CDR3 length: 14 amino acids. Trimming cost V 6 bases and J 1 base, with 10 bases left between them. The germline V gene encodes CDR1 SGHRS and CDR2 YFSETQ. The CDR3 here is CASKRVENTGELFF. CDR3 nucleotides: TGCGCCAGCAAGCGGGTTGAGAACACCGGGGAGCTGTTTTTT.

This clone has just a few counts. The chain couples TRBV19 to TRBJ1-1, with 7 bases fitting TRBD1. Germline V gene data show CDR1 as LNHDA and CDR2 as SQIVND (reference sequence). This CDR3 is 16 amino acids long. J was trimmed by 0 bases and V by 6 bases; bases with no gene match: 10. CDR3 residues: CASSTTGYALNTEAFF. The DNA of the CDR3 is TGTGCCAGTAGCACGACAGGGTATGCTTTGAACACTGAAGCTTTCTTT. Full variable domain (remainder filled in from reference TRBV19 and TRBJ1-1): DGGITQSPKYLFRKEGQNVTLSCEQNLNHDAMYWYRQDPGQGLRLIYYSQIVNDFQKGDIAEGYSVSREKKESFPLTVTSAQKNPTAFYLCASSTTGYALNTEAFFGQGTRLTVV.

This chain joins TRBV28 and TRBJ2-5; 7 nucleotides agree with TRBD2. CDR3 length equals 15 residues. V gave up 6 bases and J gave up 2 bases; unmatched junction bases: 9. Germline CDR1 reads MDHEN; CDR2 reads SYDVKM. For the CDR3, the DNA is TGTGCCAGCAGGGGGGGAGGTAGCGGGCAAGAGACCCAGTACTTC. Translating it yields CASRGGGSGQETQYF.

The rearrangement links TRBV5-3 to TRBJ1-6, with D possibly being TRBD1 (5 bases). TRBV5-3 is filed as an ORF, its function uncertain. V was trimmed by 6 bases and J by 8 bases, leaving 18 bases between them. This CDR3 has 15 residues. CDR3 bases: TGTGCCAGAACCTTACCGCCAGGGCGTGATTCACCCCTCCACTTT. Amino acid sequence: CARTLPPGRDSPLHF.

The V call is TRBV5-1, the J call TRBJ2-7; no firm D call. Trimming took 2 bases from V and 0 from J, leaving 9 bases between them. CDR3 size: 14 residues. The germline gives CDR1 SGHRS, CDR2 YFSETQ. In DNA form, the CDR3 reads TGCGCCAGCAGCTTTGACACCGGCTCCTACGAGCAGTACTTC. It yields the protein CASSFDTGSYEQYF.

DNA for the CDR3: TGCAGCGTTGAACTATGGGAGGGGGTTCATGGCTACACCTTC. Protein product: CSVELWEGVHGYTF. The chain combines TRBV29-1 with TRBJ1-2; possibly TRBD1 for D (6 bases). V was clipped by 2 bases and J by 6 bases, with 16 bases between them. Germline V gene sequence: CDR1 SQVTM, CDR2 ANQGSEA. The CDR3 length is 14 residues.

The chain recombines TRBV30 with TRBJ1-5; D may be TRBD1 (5 bases). Per the germline V gene, CDR1 is GTSNPN and CDR2 is SVGIG (reference sequence). The CDR3 covers 13 residues. The V and J ends lost 7 bases and 2 bases respectively, with 12 bases between them. The CDR3 loop reads CASNTGGNQPQHF. DNA for the CDR3: TGTGCCTCAAACACGGGGGGCAATCAGCCCCAGCATTTT.